This TCR beta chain was documented in a study of cytomegalovirus exposure and HLA in healthy donors. Primers included in the PCR were 60 Vbeta and 13 Jbeta primers. Generated by immunoSEQ multiplex PCR, the TCRdb table keeps only in-frame clones and is missing some. The repertoire consists of approximately 40,000 clones, with about nine tenths occurring once and the leading ten covering about an eighth. The V and J ends lost 3 bases and 1 base respectively, with 6 bases between them. CDR1 SGHAT and CDR2 FQNNGV come from the germline V gene. CDR3 length equals 13 residues. Overall study results and limits: The HLA-A and HLA-B alleles of most subjects were reportedly predicted accurately from TCR beta sequences. For TCR beta chains, V- and J-gene trimming was later linked to a missense DCLRE1C variant.

With regard to this clone: Its specificity is not known.

The receptor comes from a woman aged 40 to 49 in good health and CMV-seropositive. This rearrangement joins TRBV11-2 to TRBJ2-5; D is uncertain. The material sequenced was PBMCs. The CDR3 region is CASSLSSQETQYF. CDR3 coding DNA: TGTGCCAGCAGCTTGTCCAGCCAAGAGACCCAGTACTTC.